This record concerns one T cell receptor beta chain sequence. This sample stems from a study of blood T cell repertoires in COVID-19. Study information: PBMCs, B-cell-depleted T cells, or T cells provided the cDNA or gDNA that made up the material.

Original processing methods: Researchers report that nucleated cell counts were estimated from reference gene primer amplification. The assay was immunoSEQ multiplex PCR, and TCRdb's table has in-frame clones only and misses some. The V and J calls and clone size come from that table; D and trimming were worked out from the DNA. The sample contains about 200,000 clones, about 85% of which appear only once. CDR1 is MDHEN and CDR2 is SYDVKM in the germline V gene. CDR3 length equals 15 residues. Trimming removed 6 bases from V and 10 bases from J; junction bases left unmatched: 11. This rearrangement joins TRBV28 to TRBJ1-6; 8 positions agree with TRBD1. This clonotype originated in a woman older than 75 with acute or convalescent COVID-19. Material for sequencing was peripheral blood. The CDR3: CASSSPDRVGSPLHF. CDR3 in DNA: TGTGCCAGCAGCTCACCGGACAGGGTAGGATCACCCCTCCACTTT.